This T cell receptor beta chain was obtained from a study of cytomegalovirus exposure and HLA in healthy donors (dated by TCRdb to the late 2010s). Broadly, across the study: An earlier analysis of about 530 of the donors reported 250 to 350 Gb of sequence data and about 120 million unique TCR beta sequences obtained from 150 million to 200 million T cells. The study profiled the T cell repertoires of 550 to 700 subjects by immunosequencing and related them to cytomegalovirus serostatus. A later genetic analysis took genome-wide SNP genotypes for 398 of the 666 donors and used that subset as a discovery cohort. An early release that covered about 640 HLA-typed donors contained about 300 gigabases of sequencing data and 75 million to 100 million unique TCR sequences. An earlier analysis of several hundred of the donors applied high-throughput TCR beta sequencing to assess whether each TCR beta V gene segment acted as functional or pseudogenic. All discovery cohort repertoires had been generated on a single sequencing platform. Besides the first cohort of roughly 700 subjects, a separate validation cohort made up of around 120 different subjects was used. Because of strong linkage in the cohort, a handful of DR-DQ haplotypes were treated as single units for association and clustering. Among about 370 genotyped donors of the cohort, an average of approximately 200,000 unique TCR beta nucleotide sequences was sequenced per donor, of which 15% to 20% were non-productive. The genetic ancestry cluster associated with self-reported Caucasian donors included around four fifths of the approximately 400 genotyped donors. To study patterns of TCR occurrence, a later analysis re-analyzed previously published TCR beta repertoires from around 660 donors and added high-resolution HLA genotyping. Rather than using new phenotypic data, the later analysis identified candidate immune exposures from TCR beta sequences and from how often those sequences occurred across donors. The number of donors typed differed by locus, with about 620-630 for A, B, C, DRB1 and DQB1, around 500 for DQA1, about 610 for DPA1, and some 440 for DPB1. HLA typing covered class I and class II loci at four-digit resolution. The study was designed to test whether signatures of past pathogen exposure could be identified by cataloging public T cell receptors. Donor age, sex, ethnicity and CMV serostatus were collected together with the repertoire data. High-throughput TCR immunosequencing, statistical association of individual TCRs with disease status, and machine learning were combined to predict cytomegalovirus infection status. Broad study findings and their caveats: Sequencing depth was assumed to be roughly uniform across donors in the presence/absence analyses, though that assumption may not hold. A further reported finding was that TCR beta sequences accurately predicted the HLA-A and HLA-B alleles for most subjects in the first cohort. The only immune exposure information available for the cohort was CMV serostatus. A later genetic analysis associated a missense DCLRE1C variant with V-gene and J-gene trimming of TCR beta chains, and an independent cohort replicated the association. Because some donors lacked HLA typing at each locus, the association tests relied only on the typed subset. Most TCR sequences were observed very rarely across donors, whereas some public TCRs were present in many individuals. Correlated functional status among segregating V segments might be attributable to linkage disequilibrium, but an unknown experimental factor could not be ruled out. Compared with equally common non-associated chains, HLA-associated TCR beta chains in a later analysis were more clonally expanded and had lower generation probabilities. The earlier analysis of approximately 540 of the donors excluded approximately 15 rarely observed V segments, including chromosome 9 orphons, because counts were too low. In a later genetic analysis, fewer N-insertions in productive TCRs were reported among donors in an Asian-associated ancestry cluster than the approximately 710-donor mean. In a later analysis, around 15,000 TCR beta sequences were associated with specific HLA alleles at a false discovery rate of 0.05. It was suggested by the authors that the approach could potentially be generalized to other disease states and immunological phenotypes. The study gave a list of around 170 TCR beta chains associated with cytomegalovirus. Cytomegalovirus status was reported to be diagnosed by the classifier with high specificity and sensitivity in both the original and validation cohorts. A cluster of highly shared sequence variants was judged likely to be a technical artifact of the sequencing pipeline. In vitro tests confirmed that three of the cytomegalovirus-associated TCR beta chains recognize cytomegalovirus antigens. Broadly in line with IMGT annotations, most TCR beta V segments showed up in productive rearrangements about 87% or about 30% of the time in an earlier analysis of several hundred of the donors. In a later analysis, several top co-occurrence clusters were reported to appear linked to parvovirus B19, influenza, CMV and Epstein-Barr virus. When HLA alleles, especially DR and DQ, strongly co-occurred, TCR associations were difficult to assign to individual alleles. This cohort had only TCR beta chains sequenced, and the lack of alpha or paired-chain data limited which features could be detected. In a later analysis, most CMV-associated TCR beta chains were found to appear HLA-restricted, with HLA associations seemingly driven largely by CMV exposure. In a later analysis, TCR association rates were found to vary across HLA loci, with the most associated TCRs seen for DRB1 alleles and the fewest for HLA-C alleles. Some IMGT-functional V segments, including TRBV6-2 and TRBV6-3, could not be told apart with the 87-base-pair reads, so those segments were excluded.

CDR1 and CDR2 are drawn from the germline V gene: MGHRA, YSYEKL. V drops 1 base and J drops 4 bases, leaving 8 bases in between. The CDR3 covers 14 residues, taking in both the cysteine and the phenylalanine. Of all the DNA, just the CDR3 is kept, 42 bases in frame from base 1. The cohort was made up of 650 to 700 healthy bone marrow donors. At the time of sampling, all cohort members were nominally healthy, though unrecorded immune exposures were likely present. The donor was CMV seronegative and belonged to the group of approximately 320 seronegative cohort members. Every donor gave a peripheral blood sample, and the peripheral blood mononuclear cells from that sample were used for TCR beta sequencing. Genomic DNA extraction from the blood cell samples was performed with the Qiagen DNeasy Blood Extraction Kit. Concerning this clone: Its antigen remains unidentified. Within one base of it there is no much larger clone, and no base qualities were kept.

Library creation used the immunoSEQ multiplex PCR assay. A mixture of 60 forward primers for TCR Vbeta segments and 13 reverse primers for TCR Jbeta segments was used in the multiplex PCR. The CDR3 region of rearranged TCR beta genes was amplified from genomic DNA by a multiplex PCR assay. The Illumina HiSeq System was used to sequence the amplified TCR beta libraries as 87-base-pair reads. Per the authors' processing: Across the 670 or so repertoires, a later analysis counted about 81 million unique TCR beta chains, approximately 12 million of which were shared by at least two donors. Raw reads were error-corrected and collapsed into unique sequences with a nearest-neighbor algorithm that merged closely related sequences to remove PCR and sequencing errors. V, D and J gene segments were assigned by aligning CDR3 sequences to IMGT reference sequences. Each retained sequence needed at least a six-nucleotide match to both a V gene segment and a J gene segment. Rearrangements were classified as productive when the CDR3 lacked stop codons and remained in frame with V and J, and all other rearrangements were classified as non-productive. Following IMGT convention, CDR3 was defined as the stretch from the second conserved V-encoded cysteine up to the conserved J-encoded phenylalanine. Sequences without an unambiguous match to a single V gene segment were excluded from the earlier analysis of approximately 560 of the donors. In an earlier analysis of 587 of the donors, V segments were called functional above 56.7% productive rearrangements and were called segregating when the between-donor standard deviation exceeded 5%. A statistical classification framework was built to diagnose cytomegalovirus status from the catalog of TCR beta chain sequences. In a later analysis, V and J genes were assigned by comparing TCR nucleotide sequences against IMGT/GENE-DB human TR gene sequences. A later analysis assigned CDR3 sequences and most-parsimonious VDJ recombination scenarios with the TCRdist pipeline. In a later analysis, every TCR beta chain was defined by the combination of its CDR3 amino acid sequence and its V-gene family, and reads without a unique V-gene family were dropped. As a way to deal with suspected cross-contamination and a sequencing artifact, a later analysis dropped hundreds of nucleotide sequences that were highly shared and had low generation probability. A later analysis calculated a clonal expansion index for each public chain from normalized within-repertoire ranks of inferred template counts. In a later analysis, generation probabilities were computed with a VDJ recombination model fitted to out-of-frame rearrangements, and the resulting probabilities were checked against IGoR. A later analysis scored TCR-TCR, TCR-HLA and TCR-CMV co-occurrence with hypergeometric tests, applying a repertoire-size bias correction to TCR pairs. In a later analysis, false discovery rates were estimated by permuting HLA or CMV assignments 20 times. In a later analysis, co-occurring TCRs were grouped with DBSCAN, and TCRdist sequence similarity was added when clustering was performed within HLA-allele-positive subsets. Repertoires with fewer than 30,000 or more than 120,000 public chains were left out of co-occurrence clustering, as were four to six repertoires with anomalous nucleotide sharing. In its TCRdb copy, this immuneACCESS table keeps in-frame sequences only and misses some clones. Where compared with another copy, unresolved V genes explain less than half of these, and the others have no known cause. V and J calls and clone size are as listed in that table; D and trimming were resolved from the DNA. This sample has over 85,000 clones in its table, and 70% to 80% of those were observed once. The ten largest clones add up to 0.5% to 0.65% of the sample.

This sequence uses TRBV4-1 and TRBJ1-3; TRBD1 could be the D gene, as 6 bases match. Sample: PBMCs. The TCR was taken from a man younger than 40 in good health and CMV-seronegative. The CDR3 corresponds to CASSQVDRGNTIYF. The nucleotide sequence is given as TGCGCCAGCAGCCAAGTTGACAGGGGAAACACCATATATTTT.